One sample yielded the 8 T cell receptor beta chains listed below, sequenced in a study of metastatic and nonmetastatic thyroid tumors. All patients were treatment-naive before thyroid surgery. TCRdb reassembled clones from the PCR reads with MiXCR. The sample yields 21,000 or so clones, roughly 24% seen once. Sequenced sample: tumor tissue. The receptors come from a female donor with papillary thyroid cancer or a benign thyroid nodule (not recorded which). Some clones in this sample may be carry-over from other donors' samples.

This clone is judged medium-sized. The chain employs TRBV27 and TRBJ2-3; 8 bases align to TRBD2. Germline loops: CDR1 MNHEY, CDR2 SMNVEV (reference sequence). This CDR3 contains 15 residues. Unmatched junction bases numbered 9, after V lost 6 bases and J lost 4 bases. The chain's CDR3 is CASRSGGGLSDTQYF. CDR3 DNA sequence: TGTGCCAGCAGATCCGGCGGGGGGTTATCAGATACGCAGTATTTT.

This clone was recorded at least ten times. This chain uses TRBV4-2 with TRBJ2-3, with TRBD1 matching 7 bases. Trimming removed 4 bases from V and 0 bases from J; junction bases left unmatched: 19. The CDR3 is 20 amino acids. CDR1 LGHNA and CDR2 YNFKEQ come from the germline V gene. The CDR3 bases are TGTGCCAGCAGCCCCTGGCAGGGGGTGAAACCCCAAATTAGCACAGATACGCAGTATTTT. It is translated as CASSPWQGVKPQISTDTQYF.

The genes are TRBV11-2 and TRBJ1-2; D perhaps matches TRBD1 (5 bases). V lost 5 bases and J lost 2, with 12 bases in between. The CDR3 loop spans 14 amino acids. Germline V gene sequence: CDR1 SGHAT, CDR2 FQNNGV. CDR3 region: CASSPGTANYGYTF. The DNA of the CDR3 is TGTGCCAGCAGCCCAGGGACGGCGAACTATGGCTACACCTTC.

This clone was observed a few times. V gene TRBV12-5 combines with J gene TRBJ2-1, with TRBD1 identical over 7 bases. The germline V gene encodes CDR1 LGHNT and CDR2 FRNRAP. Trimming at V came to 3 bases and at J to 15 bases, leaving 8 bases not matched to a gene. The CDR3 sequence is 12 residues long. The CDR3 region has the DNA TGTGCTAGTGGTTTAGGAGGACAGGTTACGTTCTTC. It codes for CASGLGGQVTFF.

This clone was recorded at least ten times. The rearrangement uses TRBV10-3 and TRBJ1-1, with TRBD1 matching over 8 bases. The V gene's germline CDR1 is ENHRY and CDR2 SYGVKD. This CDR3 contains 15 residues. V was pared by 4 bases and J by 1 base, with 5 bases of the junction left unmatched. CDR3 in amino acids: CAISVTGDANTEAFF. CDR3 coding DNA: TGTGCCATCAGTGTGACAGGGGATGCGAACACTGAAGCTTTCTTT.

With regard to this clone: An end of the junction differs from the germline gene, which may be a read error. The chain joins TRBV9 to TRBJ2-1; TRBD2 matches at 8 bases. The CDR3 has 14 residues. The germline V gene has CDR1 SGDLS and CDR2 YYNGEE. CDR3 protein: CASSGGAGDNEQSF. CDR3 DNA: TGTGCCAGCAGTGGAGGAGCGGGGGACAATGAGCAGTCCTTC.

A few counts support this clone. A much bigger clone sits one base away, suggesting this may be a read error. CDR3 sequence: CAIRKTDSQVNTEAFF. The CDR3 DNA reads TGTGCCATCAGAAAAACGGACAGCCAGGTGAACACTGAAGCTTTCTTT. The chain recombines TRBV4-2 with TRBJ1-1, with D possibly matching TRBD1 (6 bases). The germline V gene has CDR1 LGHNA and CDR2 YNFKEQ. CDR3 length equals 16 residues. V lost 10 bases to trimming and J lost 0 bases, with 21 bases between them.

In this sample, this clone turned up a few times. This CDR3 fails to terminate in the conserved phenylalanine or tryptophan, so it likely reflects a read error. This chain links TRBV10-2 with TRBJ2-3; 7 nucleotides align to TRBD2. The trim removed 3 bases at V and 0 bases at J, leaving 9 bases unmatched. The CDR3 length is 17 residues. CDR1 and CDR2 (germline): WSHSY, SAAADI. The CDR3 loop is CASSEPRTRGSTDTQYL. The CDR3 bases are TGCGCCAGCAGTGAACCCCGGACTAGGGGTAGCACAGATACGCAGTATCTT.